These T cell receptor beta chains were read from a single sample in a study of T cell repertoires in cytomegalovirus infection. These receptors' targets are unknown. MiXCR, run by TCRdb on the reads, gives a single entry per CDR3 protein. Seen here are fewer than 1,000,000 distinct CDR3 sequences, about 33% observed once, and the top ten hold about an eighth. Sequencing was performed on cultured CD8+ T cells from PBMCs, taken from culture after CMV antigen stimulation. The origin of the receptors is a human donor in good health (CMV status not recorded). Some clones in this sample may be carry-over from other donors' samples. Each CDR3 is given with its conserved first and last residue. The order of the fields is clone size, D gene, J gene, CDR3 length, V gene, CDR3 protein, CDR3 DNA. The D gene is left open where the match is weak. Some rows mark clone size as missing; the rest say once, few, many or name a class of expanded clone.

NA	TRBD1	TRBJ2-2	17	TRBV27	CASSLNYRGRKTGELFF	TGTGCCAGCAGTTTGAATTACAGGGGTCGGAAAACCGGGGAGCTGTTTTTT
NA	TRBD2	TRBJ2-3	15	TRBV6-5	CTTGRSGGAGDTQYF	TGTACCACCGGACGTAGCGGGGGGGCTGGAGATACGCAGTATTTT
once	NA	TRBJ1-5	15	TRBV15	CATSNRTDQNQPQHF	TGTGCCACCAGCAATCGGACAGACCAAAATCAGCCCCAGCATTTT
NA	TRBD1	TRBJ1-1	19	TRBV7-9	CASSLGRVPGQGAPGEAFF	TGTGCCAGCAGCTTAGGCCGGGTGCCGGGACAGGGGGCCCCGGGTGAAGCTTTCTTT
many	NA	TRBJ1-2	14	TRBV7-9	CASSLVQNNYGYTF	TGTGCCAGCAGCTTAGTACAGAACAACTATGGCTACACCTTC
few	NA	TRBJ1-5	13	TRBV25-1	CASSETGVQPQHF	TGTGCCAGCAGTGAAACAGGAGTTCAGCCCCAGCATTTT
NA	TRBD1	TRBJ2-7	16	TRBV5-1	CASSTPRDRTDYEQYF	TGCGCCAGCAGCACCCCCCGGGACAGAACCGACTACGAGCAGTACTTC
many	TRBD2	TRBJ2-3	16	TRBV7-8	CASSPRGGGAPDTQYF	TGTGCCAGCAGCCCCAGGGGCGGGGGGGCCCCAGATACGCAGTATTTT
once	NA	TRBJ2-7	13	TRBV20-1	CSATGTLSYEQYF	TGCAGTGCGACCGGGACACTCTCCTACGAGCAGTACTTC
few	NA	TRBJ1-1	13	TRBV29-1	CSVEADMNTEAFF	TGCAGCGTTGAGGCGGACATGAACACTGAAGCTTTCTTT
NA	NA	TRBJ1-5	15	TRBV4-3	CASSRSRRKDQPQHF	TGCGCCAGCAGCCGATCAAGGCGGAAGGATCAGCCCCAGCATTTT
NA	TRBD2	TRBJ2-2	18	TRBV11-1	CVSSLDGLAGAYTGELFF	TGTGTCAGCAGCTTAGATGGTCTAGCGGGGGCCTACACCGGGGAGCTGTTTTTT
NA	TRBD2	TRBJ2-3	17	TRBV5-4	CASSTLTSGGGTDTQYF	TGTGCCAGCAGCACCCTCACTAGCGGGGGGGGAACAGATACGCAGTATTTT
NA	TRBD1	TRBJ1-2	14	TRBV19	CASSIGTASYGYTF	TGTGCCAGTAGTATCGGGACAGCTAGCTATGGCTACACCTTC
few	TRBD1	TRBJ1-1	16	TRBV6-6	CASTPISPSGTGEMGF	TGTGCCAGCACACCTATTTCCCCCTCCGGGACAGGGGAAATGGGATTT
NA	NA	TRBJ1-1	15	TRBV6-5	CASSSFLGPDTEAFF	TGTGCCAGCAGTTCCTTCTTGGGACCGGACACTGAAGCTTTCTTT
NA	TRBD1	TRBJ2-3	15	TRBV12-3/TRBV12-4	CVSTTGQTYTDTQYF	TGTGTCAGCACAACGGGACAGACTTACACAGATACGCAGTATTTT
NA	NA	TRBJ2-7	14	TRBV19	CASSIGQLTYEQYF	TGTGCCAGTAGTATCGGCCAGCTAACCTACGAGCAGTACTTC
NA	NA	TRBJ2-1	15	TRBV4-3	CASSQDPGGYNEQFF	TGCGCCAGCAGCCAAGATCCTGGGGGATACAATGAGCAGTTCTTC
NA	NA	TRBJ1-1	15	TRBV15	CATSRDLGGDTEAFF	TGTGCCACCAGCAGAGATCTGGGGGGCGACACTGAAGCTTTCTTT
many	TRBD2	TRBJ2-2	15	TRBV7-9	CASSSAQGGSGELFF	TGTGCCAGCAGCTCAGCCCAGGGAGGGTCCGGGGAGCTGTTTTTT
NA	TRBD2	TRBJ2-1	18	TRBV19	CASSPLPGREGPYNEQFF	TGTGCCAGTAGTCCCCTTCCCGGGCGGGAGGGGCCTTACAATGAGCAGTTCTTC
NA	TRBD1	TRBJ2-1	18	TRBV4-1	CASSPRPGTGSRDNEQFF	TGCGCCAGCAGCCCTCGTCCCGGGACAGGGAGTCGGGACAATGAGCAGTTCTTC
many	NA	TRBJ2-1	16	TRBV7-2	CASSLEVGGWGNEQFF	TGTGCCAGCAGCTTAGAAGTTGGGGGTTGGGGCAATGAGCAGTTCTTC
many	TRBD2	TRBJ2-2	18	TRBV12-3/TRBV12-4	CASSLMSVAGPNTGELFF	TGTGCCAGCAGTTTAATGTCGGTAGCGGGGCCGAACACCGGGGAGCTGTTTTTT
NA	NA	TRBJ1-6	16	TRBV7-9	CASSLKGSSYNSPLHF	TGTGCCAGCAGCTTGAAGGGTTCTAGCTATAATTCACCCCTCCACTTT
few	NA	TRBJ1-2	14	TRBV5-4	CASSSGQTNYGYTF	TGTGCCAGCAGCTCCGGACAGACGAACTATGGCTACACCTTC
NA	NA	TRBJ1-5	15	TRBV27	CASRNIGTENQPQHF	TGTGCCAGCAGAAACATCGGGACTGAGAATCAGCCCCAGCATTTT
few	TRBD1	TRBJ2-1	15	TRBV12-3/TRBV12-4	CASNGQGVYFDEQFF	TGTGCCAGCAATGGACAGGGGGTTTACTTTGATGAGCAGTTCTTC
many	NA	TRBJ1-2	15	TRBV7-6	CATSRGALANYGYTF	TGTGCCACGTCTAGGGGTGCCCTAGCTAACTATGGCTACACCTTC
NA	TRBD1	TRBJ1-1	14	TRBV20-1	CSARDGQVNTEAFF	TGCAGTGCTAGAGATGGACAGGTAAACACTGAAGCTTTCTTT
many	NA	TRBJ1-2	13	TRBV7-6	CASSLGGPYGYTF	TGTGCCAGCTCCCTGGGGGGGCCCTATGGCTACACCTTC
NA	NA	TRBJ2-1	16	TRBV12-3/TRBV12-4	CASSRPGTSLEDEQFF	TGTGCCAGCAGCAGACCGGGAACCTCTTTGGAGGATGAGCAGTTCTTC
NA	NA	TRBJ1-1	11	TRBV5-1	CASISGREAFF	TGCGCCAGCATTAGTGGCCGTGAAGCTTTCTTT
once	NA	TRBJ1-3	18	TRBV12-3/TRBV12-4	CASRPSSVSDYFGNTIYF	TGTGCCAGCAGACCCTCCTCAGTGTCGGACTACTTTGGAAACACCATATATTTT
few	NA	TRBJ1-6	15	TRBV10-3	CAISEWRDGNSPLHF	TGTGCCATCAGTGAGTGGCGGGACGGAAATTCACCCCTCCACTTT
few	NA	TRBJ2-3	17	TRBV7-3	CASNPISPSGSTDTQYF	TGTGCCAGCAACCCTATTAGCCCCAGTGGGAGCACAGATACGCAGTATTTT
NA	NA	TRBJ2-1	15	TRBV6-1	CASRFTWETGDEQFF	TGTGCCAGCAGATTTACATGGGAAACCGGCGATGAGCAGTTCTTC
few	NA	TRBJ2-2	16	TRBV12-3/TRBV12-4	CASSLRSRVNTGELFF	TGTGCCAGCAGTTTACGCTCCAGGGTGAACACCGGGGAGCTGTTTTTT
NA	TRBD1	TRBJ1-1	14	TRBV6-6	CATIWGQGWTEAFF	TGTGCCACCATCTGGGGACAGGGGTGGACTGAAGCTTTCTTT
few	NA	TRBJ2-5	17	TRBV6-5	CASSPKGRSVLEETQYF	TGTGCCAGCAGTCCCAAGGGCAGGTCTGTGTTAGAAGAGACCCAGTACTTC
NA	NA	TRBJ2-1	16	TRBV5-1	CASSLATESSYNEQFF	TGCGCCAGCAGCTTGGCGACAGAGAGCTCCTACAATGAGCAGTTCTTC
NA	NA	TRBJ2-5	15	TRBV28	CASSFWGRNQETQYF	TGTGCCAGCAGTTTTTGGGGCAGGAACCAAGAGACCCAGTACTTC
NA	TRBD2	TRBJ2-3	15	TRBV12-3/TRBV12-4	CASTLAGGLKDTQYF	TGTGCCAGCACCCTGGCGGGGGGGCTGAAAGATACGCAGTATTTT
few	NA	TRBJ1-2	16	TRBV4-1	CASSQDEVPTVGGYTF	TGCGCCAGCAGCCAAGATGAGGTTCCGACGGTGGGTGGCTACACCTTC
NA	NA	TRBJ1-2	14	TRBV6-6	CASSYSTGKYGYTF	TGTGCCAGCAGTTACTCGACGGGAAAGTATGGCTACACCTTC
few	TRBD2	TRBJ2-7	14	TRBV27	CASSLSTSFHEQYF	TGTGCCAGCAGTTTATCGACTAGCTTCCACGAGCAGTACTTC
NA	TRBD2	TRBJ2-1	15	TRBV7-6	CASSLAAGLGTEQFF	TGTGCCAGCAGCTTAGCCGCGGGACTAGGTACTGAGCAGTTCTTC
NA	NA	TRBJ1-1	17	TRBV6-8	CASSYSTPVVANTEAFF	TGTGCCAGCAGTTACTCGACGCCGGTAGTAGCGAACACTGAAGCTTTCTTT
few	NA	TRBJ2-1	16	TRBV12-3/TRBV12-4	CASSTPNQGPHNEQFF	TGTGCCAGCAGTACCCCAAACCAGGGTCCCCACAATGAGCAGTTCTTC
few	NA	TRBJ2-1	17	TRBV12-3/TRBV12-4	CASSFVRGGGQYNEQFF	TGTGCCAGCAGTTTCGTCCGAGGGGGGGGCCAGTACAATGAGCAGTTCTTC
NA	TRBD1	TRBJ2-6	16	TRBV7-9	CASSPWTGTGANVLTF	TGTGCCAGCAGCCCATGGACAGGGACCGGGGCCAACGTCCTGACTTTC
NA	TRBD1	TRBJ2-1	17	TRBV5-5	CASSLGATGSSYNEQFF	TGTGCCAGCAGCTTGGGGGCGACAGGGAGCTCCTACAATGAGCAGTTCTTC
NA	TRBD1	TRBJ1-5	17	TRBV2	CASSEGQGLKRNQPQHF	TGTGCCAGCAGTGAGGGACAGGGATTAAAACGCAATCAGCCCCAGCATTTT
few	TRBD2	TRBJ2-5	15	TRBV7-8	CASGASGGAEETQYF	TGTGCCAGCGGGGCTAGCGGGGGGGCCGAAGAGACCCAGTACTTC
NA	TRBD1	TRBJ1-3	14	TRBV18	CASSRQGAVDTIYF	TGTGCCAGCTCGCGACAGGGGGCGGTGGACACCATATATTTT
NA	NA	TRBJ1-2	13	TRBV28	CASSLTEVYGYTF	TGTGCCAGCAGTTTAACAGAAGTCTATGGCTACACCTTC
many	NA	TRBJ2-3	13	TRBV19	CASSIASADTQYF	TGTGCCAGTAGTATAGCTAGCGCAGATACGCAGTATTTT